This T cell receptor (beta chain) was identified in a study of control samples from healthy donors and cancer patients. This table comes from immunoSEQ multiplex PCR, and its TCRdb copy is limited to in-frame clones, with some not included. Of more than 95,000 clones in the sample, 85% to 95% were seen once. This CDR3 contains 14 residues. Germline CDR1 reads LGHDT; CDR2 reads YNNKEL (reference sequence). V was pared by 3 bases and J by 6 bases, with 12 bases between. Sequences were obtained from PBMCs. This chain connects TRBV3-1 (or the pseudogene TRBV3-2) to TRBJ1-5, with no clear D. The TCR was taken from a man older than 75 with head and neck cancer. Written as DNA, the CDR3 is TGTGCCAGCAGCCAGATGGTGGGCTCTCAGCCCCAGCATTTT. As protein: CASSQMVGSQPQHF.